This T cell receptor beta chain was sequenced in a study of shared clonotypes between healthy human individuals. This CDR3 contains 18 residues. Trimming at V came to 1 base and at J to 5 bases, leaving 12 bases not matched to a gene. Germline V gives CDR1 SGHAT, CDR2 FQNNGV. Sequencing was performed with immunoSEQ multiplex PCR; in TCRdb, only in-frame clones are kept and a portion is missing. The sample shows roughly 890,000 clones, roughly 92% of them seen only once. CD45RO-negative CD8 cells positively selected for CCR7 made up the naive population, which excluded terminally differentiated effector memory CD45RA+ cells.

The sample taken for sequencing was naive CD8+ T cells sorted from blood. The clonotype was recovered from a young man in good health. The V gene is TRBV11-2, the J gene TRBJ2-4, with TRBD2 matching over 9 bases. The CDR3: CASSLVSPSGTTENIQYF. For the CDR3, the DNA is TGTGCCAGCAGCTTAGTATCCCCTAGCGGGACTACAGAAAACATTCAGTACTTC. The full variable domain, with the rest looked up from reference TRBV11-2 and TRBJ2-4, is EAGVAQSPRYKIIEKRQSVAFWCNPISGHATLYWYQQILGQGPKLLIQFQNNGVVDDSQLPKDRFSAERLKGVDSTLKIQPAKLEDSAVYLCASSLVSPSGTTENIQYFGAGTRLSVL.